This T cell receptor (beta chain) was sequenced in a study of control samples from healthy donors and cancer patients. Assay: immunoSEQ multiplex PCR; the TCRdb copy retains only in-frame clones and omits some. Of about 86,000 clones detected, about 92% appear once; the ten largest clones hold roughly 1.5%. This clonotype was obtained from a woman aged 25-40 years in good health. The specimen was blood.

CDR3 residues: CASSSRRAQTYEQYF. The CDR3 coding sequence is TGTGCCAGCAGCTCTCGAAGGGCACAAACTTACGAGCAGTACTTC. This chain joins TRBV7-8 and TRBJ2-7, with D hard to call. Germline CDR1 and CDR2: SGHVS and FQNEAQ. This CDR3 contains 15 residues. V lost 4 bases and J lost 4, with 17 bases in between.